This T cell receptor beta chain was sequenced during a study of beta chain features in type 1 diabetes. The overall study: Investigators examined some 110,000,000 sorted cells across all samples.

cDNA synthesis used the whole RNA isolate, giving expressed TCRB sequences. Libraries were prepared by immunoSEQ multiplex PCR; TCRdb keeps only in-frame clonotypes and omits some of them. The sample records some 660,000 clones, over 11% being singletons. The V gene's germline CDR1 is MNHEY and CDR2 SMNVEV (reference sequence). The junction had 16 bases not matched to a gene; V was cut back by 6 bases and J by 2 bases. CDR3 size: 18 residues. Points on this clone: The target antigen is unknown.

Whole-study results and caveats: Insertions at VDJ junctions were less frequent in type 1 diabetes patients. These patients also deleted more nucleotides at the same junctions. The naive, central memory and Treg TCRB repertoires looked more alike in patients than they did in healthy donors. Cells expressing TCR highly could be over-represented by cDNA sequencing. Among all four CD4+ subsets, Type 1 diabetes patients had TCRB CDR3s that were moderately but significantly shorter.

The J gene is TRBJ2-3, the V gene TRBV27, with 8 bases that match TRBD2. Sequences were obtained from naive CD4+ T cells from blood. This sequence was found in a man aged 18 to 30 with type 1 diabetes. The CDR3 DNA is TGTGCCAGCAGGATTGAAGGCGGGGGGCCTCGGTACACAGATACGCAGTATTTT. Translation gives CASRIEGGGPRYTDTQYF.